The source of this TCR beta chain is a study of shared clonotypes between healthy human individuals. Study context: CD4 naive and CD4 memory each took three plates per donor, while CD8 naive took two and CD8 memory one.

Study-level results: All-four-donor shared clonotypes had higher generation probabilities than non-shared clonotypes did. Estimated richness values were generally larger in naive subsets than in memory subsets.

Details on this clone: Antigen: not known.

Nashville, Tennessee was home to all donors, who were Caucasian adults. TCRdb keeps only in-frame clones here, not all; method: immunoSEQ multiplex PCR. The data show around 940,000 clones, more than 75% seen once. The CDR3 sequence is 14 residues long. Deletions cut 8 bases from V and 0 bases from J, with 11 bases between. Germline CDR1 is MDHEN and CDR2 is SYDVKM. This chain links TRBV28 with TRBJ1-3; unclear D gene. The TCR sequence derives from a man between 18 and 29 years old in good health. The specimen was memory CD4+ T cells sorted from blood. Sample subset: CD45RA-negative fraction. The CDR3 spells CASEGFSSGNTIYF. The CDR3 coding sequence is TGTGCCAGCGAGGGTTTCTCCTCTGGAAACACCATATATTTT.